This TCR beta chain was documented in a study of OX40 agonist ivuxolimab in advanced cancers. Background on the whole study: The costimulatory receptor OX40 (CD134) was targeted by ivuxolimab, a fully human IgG2 agonistic monoclonal antibody. Intravenous ivuxolimab was administered to patients every 2 weeks at six dose levels: 0.01, 0.1, 0.3, 1.5, 3 and 10 mg/kg. Of the 50 to 55 dose-escalation patients, hepatocellular carcinoma was present in about 20, melanoma in roughly 15, renal cell carcinoma in 9 and head and neck cancer in 9. The dose-escalation cohort was around 83% male with a mean age of approximately 59 years, ranging from roughly 20 to 85. Prior anti-PD-1, anti-PD-L1 or anti-CTLA-4 therapy was permitted, and 40% to 50% of dose-escalation patients had received checkpoint inhibitors. Partial responses occurred in three dose-escalation patients: two with cutaneous melanoma and one with hepatocellular carcinoma. The point of sequencing TCRbeta in the periphery was to test whether ivuxolimab changed TCR sequence diversity and drove clonal T-cell expansion. The paper reports the monotherapy dose-escalation portion (N of about 54 patients) of the phase I ivuxolimab trial. The paper's findings and limits, for the study overall: In partial responders in the 0.1-3.0 mg/kg groups, normalized peripheral clonal expansion was found to be among the lowest, especially among CD8+ T cells. Clonal expansion of both CD4+ and CD8+ blood T cells was observed from baseline to week 6 at doses 0.1 to 3.0 mg/kg. Low levels of normalized T-cell clonal expansion were also shown by some nonresponding patients. Which antigens the clonally expanded peripheral T cells were specific for was not determined. After ivuxolimab, expanded clones were on average more numerous among CD8+ T cells than among CD4+ T cells.

V is cut by 3 bases and J by 2 bases, and the space between the germline ends is 15 bases. As encoded in the germline V gene, CDR1 is SQVTM while CDR2 is ANQGSEA. Including cysteine and phenylalanine, the CDR3 has 15 amino acids. Only CDR3 DNA is held: 45 bases, read in frame from base 1. For sequencing of the TCRbeta CDR3 region, genomic DNA was extracted from the sorted cells. The immunoSEQ Assay was used to sequence the TCRbeta CDR3 regions. TCRdb's version of the immuneACCESS table is confined to in-frame rearrangements and falls short of the full clone set. An unresolved V gene accounts for under half of the shortfall where checked; the remainder is of unknown origin. The sample table holds some 87,000 clones, of which roughly 88% were seen once. About 1.5% of the sample lies in the top ten. Concerning this clone: Its antigen remains undetermined. The record has no base qualities; no much larger clone is one base away.

Patients with autoimmune disease history or receiving systemic immunosuppression were excluded from the trial. Peripheral blood for TCR sequencing was drawn from every dose cohort at baseline, at cycle 4 day 1 and at cycle 7 day 1. Samples were obtained from an open-label, multicenter, first-in-human phase I dose-escalation trial of ivuxolimab. Adults with locally advanced or metastatic melanoma, renal cell carcinoma, hepatocellular carcinoma or head and neck squamous cell carcinoma were enrolled in the trial. CD4+ and CD8+ T cells were sorted separately from peripheral blood before TCR sequencing.

Sequenced here: CD4+ or CD8+ T cells sorted from blood, sampled in a trial of the OX40 agonist ivuxolimab. The sequence was collected from an adult with an advanced solid tumor such as melanoma, head and neck, liver or kidney cancer. Recombination connected TRBV29-1 to TRBJ2-3; the D gene lacks a confident call. For the CDR3, the sequence is CSVEDWVPATDTQYF. The nucleotide sequence reads as follows: TGCAGCGTTGAGGATTGGGTTCCGGCCACAGATACGCAGTATTTT.